This T cell receptor (beta chain) was sequenced in a study of shared clonotypes between healthy human individuals. The CDR3 totals 15 residues. V gave up 0 bases and J gave up 2 bases; unmatched junction bases: 3. Per germline, CDR1 MNHNY and CDR2 SVGAGI (reference sequence). Findings and limits, study-wide: Generation probabilities were higher for clonotypes shared across all four sorted-subset donors than for unshared ones. Compared with memory subsets, naive subsets generally had larger estimated richness. Naive CD4 clonotype sharing across several donors was approximately 5.2%.

TCRdb's copy holds only in-frame clones and misses some; the assay was immunoSEQ multiplex PCR. The sample holds approximately 2.5 million clones, approximately 93% seen once. As for this clone: What it binds is not known.

Sequenced sample: naive CD4+ T cells from PBMCs. Indicated subset: CD45RA+ positively selected. This rearrangement joins TRBV6-6 to TRBJ2-7, with TRBD2 identical over 8 bases. The TCR comes from a man aged 18 to 29 in good health. Some clones in this sample may be carry-over from other donors' samples. CDR3 loop: CASSYSSGIAYEQYF. For the CDR3, the DNA is TGTGCCAGCAGTTACTCTAGCGGGATCGCCTACGAGCAGTACTTC.